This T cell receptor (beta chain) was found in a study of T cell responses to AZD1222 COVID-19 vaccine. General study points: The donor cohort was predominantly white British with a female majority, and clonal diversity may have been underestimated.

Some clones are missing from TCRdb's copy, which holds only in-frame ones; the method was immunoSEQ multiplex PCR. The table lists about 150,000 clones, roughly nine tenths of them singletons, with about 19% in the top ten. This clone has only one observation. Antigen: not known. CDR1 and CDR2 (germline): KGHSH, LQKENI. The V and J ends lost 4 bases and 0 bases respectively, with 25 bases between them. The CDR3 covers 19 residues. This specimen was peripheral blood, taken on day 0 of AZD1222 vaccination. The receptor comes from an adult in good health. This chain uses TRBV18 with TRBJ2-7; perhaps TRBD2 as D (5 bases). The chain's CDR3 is CASSREKGEGLQSSYEQYF. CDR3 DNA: TGTGCCAGCTCACGGGAAAAGGGCGAGGGCCTACAATCCTCCTACGAGCAGTACTTC.